These 24 T cell receptor beta chains were all obtained from the same sample, sequenced in a study of regulatory T cells in long-lasting Graves disease. Stated time point: newly diagnosed GD, antithyroid drugs for less than 3 months. Researchers made the TCR library from RNA that was extracted from PBMCs. Construction of TCR beta libraries relied on iRepertoire HTBI primers and on Arm-PCR targeting CDR3 regions. TCRdb reprocessed the multiplex PCR reads via MiXCR and lists one record per CDR3 protein. Here the sample spans 680,000 or so distinct CDR3 sequences, 16% being singletons. Another study also made use of these data, one on T cells in Graves' hyperthyroidism and ophthalmopathy.

Sequenced material: peripheral blood mononuclear cells (PBMCs), taken at new diagnosis, from a patient treated with antithyroid drugs. All receptors come from a woman aged 30 to 39 with Graves disease.

This clonotype has more than one count but fewer than ten. This chain joins TRBV19 and TRBJ2-1; no reliable D call. V was clipped by 6 bases and J by 4 bases, with 10 bases between them. Germline V lookup: CDR1 LNHDA, CDR2 SQIVND (reference sequence). This CDR3 has 13 amino acids. In DNA form, the CDR3 reads TGTGCCAGTAGAGGAGCGAAGTACAATGAGCAGTTCTTC. This codes for CASRGAKYNEQFF. Supplemented by reference TRBV19 and TRBJ2-1, the full variable domain reads DGGITQSPKYLFRKEGQNVTLSCEQNLNHDAMYWYRQDPGQGLRLIYYSQIVNDFQKGDIAEGYSVSREKKESFPLTVTSAQKNPTAFYLCASRGAKYNEQFFGPGTRLTVL.

The J gene is TRBJ1-4, the V gene TRBV19; D perhaps matches TRBD1 (5 bases). This CDR3 has 13 residues. CDR1 and CDR2 (germline): LNHDA, SQIVND (reference sequence). In DNA, the CDR3 is TGTGCTGGGGCCAGAAACGGCGGTGAAAAACTGTTTTTT. Translation: CAGARNGGEKLFF.

The table lists this clonotype with many counts. V usage is TRBV3-1 and J usage is TRBJ2-5, with no clear D. Germline loops: CDR1 LGHDT, CDR2 YNNKEL (reference sequence). The V gene lost 4 bases and the J gene lost 2 bases, with 11 bases spanning the gap. The CDR3 is made up of 14 amino acids. The CDR3 nucleotides read TGTGCCAGCAGCCCTACGATCCCACAAGAGACCCAGTACTTC. This encodes CASSPTIPQETQYF.

This clonotype was seen repeatedly, ten times or more. The junction differs from germline at one of its ends, possibly a read error. V gene TRBV7-7 combines with J gene TRBJ2-1; D may be TRBD2 (6 bases). The CDR3 spans 16 residues. Germline CDR1 reads SSHAT; CDR2 reads FNYEAQ (reference sequence). The CDR3: CASSSRLAEYYNEQFF. CDR3 DNA: TGTGCTAGCAGCTCCCGGTTAGCGGAATACTACAATGAGCAGTTCTTC.

The chain carries TRBV7-9 and TRBJ2-7; 7 bases are shared with TRBD2. Losses at the gene ends were 2 bases for V and 7 bases for J; bases not matched to a gene: 8. The CDR3 has 14 amino acids. CDR1 is SEHNR, CDR2 FQNEAQ, per germline (reference sequence). The CDR3 sequence: CASSLSLAVGEQYF. DNA of the CDR3: TGTGCCAGCAGCTTATCGCTAGCGGTCGGGGAGCAGTACTTC.

As to this clonotype: Just one base apart from a much larger clone, this may be a read error. This chain connects TRBV6-2 or TRBV6-3 to TRBJ2-5; the D gene is possibly TRBD2 (6 bases). Germline CDR1 MNHEY, CDR2 SVGEGT. Trimming took 6 bases from V and 4 from J, leaving 24 bases between them. The CDR3 consists of 17 residues. The CDR3 DNA is TGTGCCAGCAGCCCAACCCATAGCGGAGCAAGAAGAGAGACCCAGTACTTC. Translation gives CASSPTHSGARRETQYF.

The table lists this clonotype with many counts. This sequence joins TRBV12-3 or TRBV12-4 and TRBJ2-6, with D uncertain. Trimming shortened V by 6 bases and J by 1 base, and 10 bases separated the two germline ends. This CDR3 comprises 15 residues. The CDR3 sequence: CASSLSGSGANVLTF. CDR3 nucleotide sequence: TGTGCCAGCAGCCTCAGTGGATCTGGGGCCAACGTCCTGACTTTC.

The count of this clonotype is one. Possible read error: a much larger clone is one base away. This chain links TRBV15 with TRBJ2-3, with D unclear. The CDR3 loop spans 15 amino acids. Germline V gene lookup returns CDR1 LNHNV and CDR2 YYDKDF (reference sequence). The DNA for the CDR3 is TGTGCCGCCAGCAGAGATGGGTCGCGAACAGATACGCAGTATTTT. Protein product: CAASRDGSRTDTQYF.

In the case of this clonotype: One base away lies a much larger clone, so this may be a sequencing read error. The J gene is TRBJ2-3, the V gene TRBV7-2; 12 bases agree with TRBD2. Germline lookup yields CDR1 SGHTA and CDR2 FQGNSA. The CDR3 extends over 16 amino acids. This chain's CDR3 is CASSSGTSGPTGTQYF. The CDR3 region has the DNA TGTGCCAGCAGCTCAGGGACTAGCGGGCCTACAGGTACGCAGTATTTT.

This clonotype was seen once. A read error may explain this, as a much larger clone is one base away. V is TRBV30 and J is TRBJ2-7; D possibly corresponds to TRBD1 (5 bases). The CDR3 is made up of 12 amino acids. Germline CDR1 and CDR2: GTSNPN and SVGIG (reference sequence). V gave up 5 bases and J gave up 6 bases, with 14 bases separating them. This chain's CDR3 is CAWDTWGGEQYF. In DNA form, the CDR3 reads TGTGCCTGGGACACATGGGGCGGCGAGCAGTACTTC.

This clonotype was seen repeatedly, ten times or more. This sequence joins TRBV7-9 and TRBJ2-3; maybe TRBD1 (5 bases). This CDR3 has 11 amino acids. Per germline, CDR1 SEHNR and CDR2 FQNEAQ (reference sequence). With 5 bases removed from V and 10 bases from J, the gap between germline ends came to 10 bases. CDR3 DNA sequence: TGTGCCAGCAGCCCGGACATTTCGCAGTATTTT. Encoded protein: CASSPDISQYF.

This clonotype came up many times. This sequence joins TRBV12-3 or TRBV12-4 and TRBJ1-2, with TRBD1 identical over 8 bases. Germline trimming cut 5 bases from V and 7 bases from J; bases unmatched to any gene: 9. The CDR3 is 14 amino acids. CDR3: CASSTIQGARGYTF. In nucleotides, the CDR3 is TGTGCCAGCAGTACAATTCAGGGGGCCCGTGGCTACACCTTC.

The chain has TRBV14 and TRBJ2-7, with no clear D. The CDR3 has 15 residues. Deletions cut 0 bases from V and 1 base from J, with 10 bases between. Per germline, CDR1 SGHDN and CDR2 FVKESK. CDR3 DNA: TGTGCCAGCAGCCAAGAATCAGAAACATCCTACGAGCAGTACTTC. The encoded protein is CASSQESETSYEQYF.

In this sample, this clonotype turned up many times. The gene calls are TRBV7-2 and TRBJ2-1; 7 nucleotides agree with TRBD1. V shed 7 bases, J shed 6 bases, and the junction held 12 bases outside the gene matches. The CDR3 sequence is 15 residues long. The germline V gene encodes CDR1 SGHTA and CDR2 FQGNSA. This CDR3 is CASIYRTGLLNEQFF. The CDR3 DNA reads TGTGCCAGCATTTATCGGACAGGTCTTCTCAATGAGCAGTTCTTC.

The chain combines TRBV28 with TRBJ1-5; D might be TRBD1 (5 bases). V dropped 4 bases and J dropped 1 base, with 14 bases sitting between them. CDR3 length: 16 amino acids. The germline V gene has CDR1 MDHEN and CDR2 SYDVKM. The CDR3: CASSSGALISNQPQHF. The CDR3 nucleotides are TGTGCCAGCAGTTCCGGGGCCCTCATCAGCAATCAGCCCCAGCATTTT.

A note on this clonotype: This is likely an artifact of a read error, given a far larger clone one base away. The rearrangement links TRBV28 to TRBJ2-5; D may match TRBD1 or TRBD2 (6 bases each). This CDR3 is built from 15 residues. Germline CDR1 reads MDHEN; CDR2 reads SYDVKM. The CDR3 reads CATHGGGGSYNEQLF. CDR3 DNA: TGTGCCACCCACGGGGGCGGAGGGTCCTACAATGAGCAGCTCTTC.

V is TRBV6-1 and J is TRBJ1-3, with a possible D match to TRBD1 (5 bases). With 8 bases removed from V and 4 bases from J, the gap between germline ends came to 9 bases. Germline V lookup: CDR1 MNHNS, CDR2 SASEGT. The CDR3 runs 12 residues. The DNA of the CDR3 is TGTGCCAGCGGGGACGGAGGAAACACCATATATTTT. It yields the protein CASGDGGNTIYF.

In this sample, this clonotype turned up a few times. V is TRBV7-9 and J is TRBJ2-1; D unresolved. V was trimmed by 4 bases and J by 8 bases, leaving 9 bases between them. The V gene's germline CDR1 is SEHNR and CDR2 FQNEAQ (reference sequence). The CDR3 totals 12 residues. CDR3 coding DNA: TGTGCCAGCAGCTCGGCGGCGCATGAGCAGTTCTTC. Residues: CASSSAAHEQFF.

This clonotype was counted many times. V and J are TRBV11-2 and TRBJ2-4; possible D gene TRBD1, 5 bases. Trimming cost V 0 bases and J 5 bases, with 8 bases left between them. The germline gives CDR1 SGHAT, CDR2 FQNNGV. The CDR3 extends over 14 amino acids. The CDR3 region is CASSLDPTENIQYF. The CDR3 DNA reads as TGTGCCAGCAGCTTAGACCCGACAGAAAACATTCAGTACTTC.

This clonotype has ten or more counts. CDR3 in DNA: TGTGCCAGCAGTGACTCGGCAACCCGAAGGAATCAGCCCCAGCATTTT. It specifies CASSDSATRRNQPQHF. The V call is TRBV2, the J call TRBJ1-5; the D is unclear. This CDR3 spans 16 amino acids. The V and J ends lost 3 bases and 4 bases respectively, with 16 bases between them. Germline V gene data show CDR1 as SNHLY and CDR2 as FYNNEI.

This chain links TRBV27 with TRBJ2-7, with TRBD2 matching over 12 bases. After removal of 5 bases from V and 5 bases from J, the junction contained 7 bases not matched to a gene. Germline V lookup: CDR1 MNHEY, CDR2 SMNVEV (reference sequence). The CDR3 consists of 15 residues. The CDR3 DNA reads as TGTGCCAGCAGTCGTGGACTAGCGGGGACACACGAGCAGTACTTC. Protein sequence: CASSRGLAGTHEQYF.

J is TRBJ1-2 and V is TRBV10-3, with D perhaps TRBD1 (5 bases). CDR1 and CDR2 (germline): ENHRY, SYGVKD. The length of the CDR3 is 12 residues. Trimming stripped 10 bases from V and 13 bases from J, with 22 bases between. The CDR3 sequence: CATGPTSMIPTF. CDR3 sequence (DNA): TGTGCCACGGGACCGACTTCTATGATTCCCACCTTC.

This clonotype was counted many times. This chain uses TRBV28 with TRBJ1-2; D gene unclear. V lost 3 bases to trimming and J lost 0 bases, with 8 bases between them. The CDR3 has 14 amino acids. Germline CDR1 reads MDHEN; CDR2 reads SYDVKM. CDR3 nucleotides: TGTGCCAGCAGTTTGTTAACAGCTAACTATGGCTACACCTTC. It codes for CASSLLTANYGYTF.

This clonotype was recorded at least ten times. The chain links TRBV28 to TRBJ2-3; 9 bases match TRBD2. The length of the CDR3 is 14 residues. Trimming cost V 5 bases and J 5 bases; bases outside gene matches: 5. Germline V lookup: CDR1 MDHEN, CDR2 SYDVKM. The CDR3 protein is CASSSSGSLDTQYF. CDR3 nucleotides: TGTGCCAGCAGTAGTAGCGGGAGCTTAGATACGCAGTATTTT.